A selection of T cell receptor beta chains follows, all from one sample in a study of T cell responses to AZD1222 COVID-19 vaccine. Assay used: immunoSEQ multiplex PCR; TCRdb lists only in-frame clones, some missing. Here the sample spans more than 100,000 clones, roughly nine tenths being singletons. The source material was peripheral blood, sampled on day 0 of AZD1222 vaccination. The receptors come from an adult in good health. Each CDR3 is given with its conserved first and last residue. D genes are given only for firm matches. Clone size is not always given. Where it is, it says once, few, many or a class for expanded clones.

TRBJ1-2 | TRBD1 | TRBV27 | . | TGTGCCAGCAGTTTATCCAGGACAGGGGGCAATGGCTACACCTTC | CASSLSRTGGNGYTF
TRBJ1-4 | TRBD1 | TRBV5-8 | . | TGTGCCAGCAGCCTAAGTGGACTAGGGGACCGACAGGGGCCCGCTGAAAAACTGTTTTTT | CASSLSGLGDRQGPAEKLFF
TRBJ2-5 | . | TRBV11-2 | . | TGTGCCAGCAGGGGGCAAGAGACCCAGTACTTC | CASRGQETQYF
TRBJ1-5 | . | TRBV28 | . | TGTGCCAGCATGAAGGTTCAGCCCCAGCATTTT | CASMKVQPQHF
TRBJ2-7 | TRBD1 | TRBV5-6 | . | TGTGCCAGCAGCGCCGACAGGGCACTCGAGCAGTACTTC | CASSADRALEQYF
TRBJ1-2 | TRBD1 | TRBV3-1/TRBV3-2 | . | TGTGCCAGCAGCCAAGAGGACAGGGTAGAAAACTATGGCTACACCTTC | CASSQEDRVENYGYTF
TRBJ2-6 | . | TRBV7-6 | . | TGTGCCAGCAGCTTGGGACACCCCTCTGGGGCCAACGTCCTGACTTTC | CASSLGHPSGANVLTF
TRBJ1-2 | . | TRBV2 | . | TGTGCCAGCAGTGAAGCGCTTCCGGGGTATGGCTACACCTTC | CASSEALPGYGYTF
TRBJ2-6 | TRBD2 | TRBV27 | few | TGTGCCAGCAGTTTATACGGACTAGCTACCGGGGCCAACGTCCTGACTTTC | CASSLYGLATGANVLTF
TRBJ2-3 | . | TRBV6-5 | . | TGTGCCAGCAGTTCGGTCGGGGCTGATACGCAGTATTTT | CASSSVGADTQYF
TRBJ2-1 | . | TRBV27 | . | TGTGCCAGCAGCCCGACCTCGGGACTCCCAGCCTACAATGAGCAGTTCTTC | CASSPTSGLPAYNEQFF